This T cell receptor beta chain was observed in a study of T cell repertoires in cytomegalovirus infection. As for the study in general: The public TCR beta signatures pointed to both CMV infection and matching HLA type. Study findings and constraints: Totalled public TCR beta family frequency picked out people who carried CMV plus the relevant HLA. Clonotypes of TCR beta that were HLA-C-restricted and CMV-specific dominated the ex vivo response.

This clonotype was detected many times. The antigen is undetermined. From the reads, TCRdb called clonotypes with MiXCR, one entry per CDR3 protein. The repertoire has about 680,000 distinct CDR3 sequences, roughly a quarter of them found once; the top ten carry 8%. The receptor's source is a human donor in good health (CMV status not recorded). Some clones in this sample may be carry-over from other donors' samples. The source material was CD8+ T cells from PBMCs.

The CDR3 DNA reads TGTGCCAGCAGCTTACGGGACCTCCCCGGGGAGCTGTTTTTT. Protein product: CASSLRDLPGELFF. V is TRBV7-9 and J is TRBJ2-2; D might be TRBD1 or TRBD2, each matching 5 bases. The CDR3 contains 14 residues. The germline V and J ends were trimmed by 2 bases and 6 bases, with 10 bases remaining between them. Germline loops: CDR1 SEHNR, CDR2 FQNEAQ (reference sequence).